This T cell receptor (beta chain) stems from a study of vaccination effects on CD4 cells after COVID-19. Of note for this clone: Its specificity is unknown.

TCRdb keeps only in-frame clones here, not all; method: immunoSEQ multiplex PCR. The table includes 15,000 to 20,000 clones, about three quarters detected once. Viral peptide pool expansion of antigen-specific CD4+ T cells preceded sequencing in the ViraFEST assay. Isolating CD4+ T cells followed approximately 11 days of culture. The vaccine given was either BNT162b2 or mRNA-1273, in two doses. Specimen: CD4+ T cells from PBMCs cultured with HCoV-NL63 spike peptides, collected after COVID-19 vaccination. The clonotype comes from a human donor who received a COVID-19 vaccine.

CDR3 nucleotides: TGTGCCACCACAGGGGGCGTTGGGTCCGGGGAGCTGTTTTTT. This codes for CATTGGVGSGELFF. The chain couples TRBV6-5 to TRBJ2-2; 9 nucleotides match TRBD1. Germline V gives CDR1 MNHEY, CDR2 SVGAGI. With V trimmed by 10 bases and J by 6 bases, 9 bases remained unmatched. This CDR3 is built from 14 residues.